The 15 T cell receptor beta chains in this list originate from one sample, sequenced in a study of blood T cell repertoires in COVID-19. This table comes from immunoSEQ multiplex PCR, and its TCRdb copy is limited to in-frame clones, with some not included. Of 250,000 to 300,000 clones in the sample, under 95% were seen once. Sequencing was carried out using PBMCs or T cells enriched from blood (not recorded which). The receptors were gathered from a woman between 40 and 55 years old with acute COVID-19.

The chain has TRBV6-5 and TRBJ1-2; a weak D match, TRBD1 (5 bases). Trimming stripped 4 bases from V and 7 bases from J, with 10 bases between. This CDR3 is 12 amino acids long. Germline CDR1 MNHEY, CDR2 SVGAGI. In DNA, the CDR3 is TGTGCCAGCAGTTTCGCAGGGATTGGCTACACCTTC. Translating gives CASSFAGIGYTF.

The genes are TRBV7-9 and TRBJ2-5, with 12 bases aligning to TRBD2. This CDR3 is 17 amino acids long. V shed 2 bases, J shed 4 bases, and the junction held 8 bases outside the gene matches. Germline CDR1 and CDR2: SEHNR and FQNEAQ (reference sequence). The chain's CDR3 is CASSLWLAGGLGETQYF. The CDR3 coding sequence is TGTGCCAGCAGCTTATGGCTAGCGGGAGGGTTAGGAGAGACCCAGTACTTC.

The chain recombines TRBV11-3 with TRBJ2-5, with 10 positions matching TRBD2. The CDR3 is 15 amino acids. Germline CDR1 and CDR2: SGHNT and YENEEA. The junction had 8 bases not matched to a gene; V was cut back by 5 bases and J by 5 bases. CDR3 sequence reads: CASSPGSSGRETQYF. In nucleotides, the CDR3 is TGTGCCAGCAGCCCGGGGAGTAGCGGGAGGGAGACCCAGTACTTC.

V usage is TRBV30 and J usage is TRBJ1-3; 7 bases match TRBD1. The CDR3 is 20 residues long. V shed 1 base, J shed 0 bases, and the junction held 18 bases outside the gene matches. Per the germline V gene, CDR1 is GTSNPN and CDR2 is SVGIG (reference sequence). CDR3 amino acids: CAWSARTWTGLFNSGNTIYF. The CDR3 DNA reads as TGTGCCTGGAGTGCTCGAACCTGGACAGGCCTCTTTAACTCTGGAAACACCATATATTTT. Based on the CDR3 plus reference TRBV30 and TRBJ1-3, the full variable domain is SQTIHQWPATLVQPVGSPLSLECTVEGTSNPNLYWYRQAAGRGLQLLFYSVGIGQISSEVPQNLSASRPQDRQFILSSKKLLLSDSGFYLCAWSARTWTGLFNSGNTIYFGEGSWLTVV.

In nucleotides, the CDR3 is TGTGCCAGTAGTATTAAACAGGGGATTGGCGACTATGGCTACACCTTC. Amino acids: CASSIKQGIGDYGYTF. V usage is TRBV19 and J usage is TRBJ1-2, with 7 bases fitting TRBD1. Germline CDR1 LNHDA, CDR2 SQIVND (reference sequence). The CDR3 totals 16 residues. The junction had 10 bases not matched to a gene; V was cut back by 3 bases and J by 3 bases.

The rearrangement links TRBV4-1 to TRBJ1-5; 7 bases fit TRBD1. J gave up 4 bases and V 4 bases, and 4 bases lay outside the gene matches. This CDR3 has 14 residues. Per germline, CDR1 MGHRA and CDR2 YSYEKL. CDR3 nucleotides: TGCGCCAGCAGCCCCGAGACAGGGAATCAGCCCCAGCATTTT. It specifies CASSPETGNQPQHF.

The chain links TRBV4-1 to TRBJ1-1; a possible D gene is TRBD1 (6 bases). This CDR3 has 15 residues. Per the germline V gene, CDR1 is MGHRA and CDR2 is YSYEKL. V gave up 8 bases and J gave up 5 bases, with 21 bases separating them. CDR3 sequence (DNA): TGCGCCAGCCGACAGGATCTCAACTTGGCTACTGAAGCTTTCTTT. This encodes CASRQDLNLATEAFF.

This chain joins TRBV7-2 and TRBJ1-1, with 8 positions matching TRBD1. CDR1 is SGHTA and CDR2 is FQGNSA in the germline V gene. The CDR3 runs 14 residues. V lost 8 bases and J lost 1; bases outside the gene matches: 6. The CDR3 nucleotides read TGTGCCAGCTCGACCGGGACAGGGAACACTGAAGCTTTCTTT. Protein: CASSTGTGNTEAFF.

The V gene is TRBV19, the J gene TRBJ1-2, with 7 nucleotides matching TRBD1. The CDR3 is made up of 16 amino acids. The germline V gene has CDR1 LNHDA and CDR2 SQIVND (reference sequence). Losses at the gene ends were 3 bases for V and 2 bases for J; bases not matched to a gene: 9. Here the CDR3 reads CASSIPRQGTNYGYTF. CDR3 nucleotides: TGTGCCAGTAGTATTCCGAGACAGGGAACCAACTATGGCTACACCTTC. Full variable domain (missing parts from reference TRBV19 and TRBJ1-2): DGGITQSPKYLFRKEGQNVTLSCEQNLNHDAMYWYRQDPGQGLRLIYYSQIVNDFQKGDIAEGYSVSREKKESFPLTVTSAQKNPTAFYLCASSIPRQGTNYGYTFGSGTRLTVV.

V usage is TRBV5-1 and J usage is TRBJ1-1; 9 nucleotides align to TRBD1. The V and J ends lost 5 bases and 1 base, in that order; junction bases with no gene match: 3. The CDR3 extends over 14 amino acids. Germline lookup yields CDR1 SGHRS and CDR2 YFSETQ. CDR3: CASRRTGENTEAFF. The CDR3 coding sequence is TGCGCCAGCAGGAGGACAGGGGAGAACACTGAAGCTTTCTTT.

The chain couples TRBV19 to TRBJ1-2, with D possibly being TRBD1 (5 bases). The CDR3 is 16 amino acids. V was trimmed by 5 bases and J by 4 bases, leaving 20 bases between them. Germline assignment: CDR1 LNHDA and CDR2 SQIVND (reference sequence). The CDR3, as DNA: TGTGCCAGTAGTTCCTTGGAGGGCCTCGGGGGCTATGGCTACACCTTC. This codes for CASSSLEGLGGYGYTF.

The chain has TRBV5-4 and TRBJ2-7, with 7 bases lining up with TRBD2. V lost 4 bases to trimming and J lost 6 bases; unmatched junction nucleotides: 16. The CDR3 consists of 16 residues. Germline CDR1 and CDR2: SGHNT and YYREEE (reference sequence). The CDR3 region is CASSALSGTTPGEQYF. The CDR3 bases are TGTGCCAGCAGCGCCCTCAGCGGGACGACACCTGGCGAGCAGTACTTC.

The CDR3, as DNA: TGTGCCAGCAGGACTAGCGGAGTATCAGATACGCAGTATTTT. It yields the protein CASRTSGVSDTQYF. The chain employs TRBV2 and TRBJ2-3; 9 bases line up with TRBD2. The CDR3 is 14 amino acids. Trimming at V came to 6 bases and at J to 4 bases, leaving 5 bases not matched to a gene. Germline V gene data show CDR1 as SNHLY and CDR2 as FYNNEI.

The rearrangement uses TRBV11-2 and TRBJ1-4, with a weak D call TRBD1 (6 bases). There are 16 residues in the CDR3. Germline V gives CDR1 SGHAT, CDR2 FQNNGV. Trimming removed 1 base at V and 0 bases at J, with 9 bases between. The DNA of the CDR3 is TGTGCCAGCAGCTTAGGACGACAGGCAACTAATGAAAAACTGTTTTTT. It translates to CASSLGRQATNEKLFF.

The rearrangement joins TRBV5-4 to TRBJ2-5, with a weak D call TRBD2 (5 bases). The ends were cut back, 4 bases at V and 5 bases at J, with 12 bases in the middle. Germline values: CDR1 SGHNT, CDR2 YYREEE (reference sequence). This CDR3 is built from 13 residues. CDR3 sequence (DNA): TGTGCCAGCAGCCTAGGACTGGGGGAGACCCAGTACTTC. As protein: CASSLGLGETQYF.